The 16 T cell receptor beta chains given below trace back to one sample, sequenced in a study of PD-1 blockade in classical Hodgkin lymphoma. Sequencing used immunoSEQ multiplex PCR; TCRdb keeps in-frame clones, though not all of them. The sample includes around 20,000 clones, around 80% of them seen just once. After autologous stem cell transplantation all patients relapsed, and prior brentuximab vedotin exposure differed between cohorts. Sequencing used peripheral blood mononuclear cells (PBMCs), obtained before the second cycle of nivolumab. These receptors were obtained from a human donor with classical Hodgkin lymphoma.

The V call is TRBV30, the J call TRBJ2-3, with TRBD2 matching 10 bases. The CDR3 extends over 13 amino acids. The V and J ends lost 7 bases and 4 bases, in that order; junction bases with no gene match: 5. Germline V lookup: CDR1 GTSNPN, CDR2 SVGIG (reference sequence). This CDR3 reads CAYRLAGSDTQYF. The CDR3 bases are TGTGCCTACCGACTAGCGGGTTCAGATACGCAGTATTTT.

This chain connects TRBV6-5 to TRBJ1-1; D gene unclear. The CDR3 covers 13 residues. V was shortened by 6 bases and J by 3 bases, with 11 bases between the two germline ends. In germline, CDR1 is MNHEY, CDR2 SVGAGI. Here the CDR3 DNA reads TGTGCCAGCAGGACCGGGGAAGACACTGAAGCTTTCTTT. Protein: CASRTGEDTEAFF.

This chain links TRBV19 with TRBJ2-1; TRBD2 aligns across 7 bases. The CDR3 consists of 15 residues. Germline loops: CDR1 LNHDA, CDR2 SQIVND (reference sequence). Losses at the gene ends were 3 bases for V and 0 bases for J; bases not matched to a gene: 2. The CDR3 reads CASSMSGISYNEQFF. In DNA, the CDR3 is TGTGCCAGTAGTATGAGCGGGATCTCCTACAATGAGCAGTTCTTC. The full variable domain, rest sourced from reference TRBV19 and TRBJ2-1, is DGGITQSPKYLFRKEGQNVTLSCEQNLNHDAMYWYRQDPGQGLRLIYYSQIVNDFQKGDIAEGYSVSREKKESFPLTVTSAQKNPTAFYLCASSMSGISYNEQFFGPGTRLTVL.

This sequence joins TRBV7-6 and TRBJ1-3; D uncertain. CDR1 is SGHVS, CDR2 FNYEAQ, per germline. Trimming left V 3 bases short and J 4 bases short, with 10 bases between. CDR3 size: 14 residues. In DNA form, the CDR3 reads TGTGCCAGCAGCTTTGAAGAGGGAGGAAACACCATATATTTT. Translated, it gives CASSFEEGGNTIYF. The full variable domain, in which reference TRBV7-6 and TRBJ1-3 provide the parts outside the CDR3, is GAGVSQSPRYKVTKRGQDVALRCDPISGHVSLYWYRQALGQGPEFLTYFNYEAQQDKSGLPNDRFSAERPEGSISTLTIQRTEQRDSAMYRCASSFEEGGNTIYFGEGSWLTVV.

V gene TRBV6-6 combines with J gene TRBJ1-6; TRBD1 matches at 7 bases. This CDR3 has 13 residues. The junction had 2 bases not matched to a gene; V was cut back by 5 bases and J by 7 bases. Germline CDR1 and CDR2: MNHNY and SVGAGI (reference sequence). The CDR3, as DNA: TGTGCCAGCAGTCGACAGGGAAATTCACCCCTCCACTTT. Protein product: CASSRQGNSPLHF.

The chain's CDR3 is CASSIVSYGYTF. CDR3 sequence (DNA): TGTGCCAGTAGTATTGTCAGCTATGGCTACACCTTC. V gene TRBV19 combines with J gene TRBJ1-2, with D hard to call. The germline CDR1 and CDR2 sequences are LNHDA and SQIVND (reference sequence). The CDR3 contains 12 residues. V lost 3 bases and J lost 4, with 6 bases in between.

In this sample, this clone turned up a few times. This chain joins TRBV19 and TRBJ2-7; tentative D call: TRBD2 (5 bases). Germline V gives CDR1 LNHDA, CDR2 SQIVND (reference sequence). V was pared by 3 bases and J by 2 bases, with 11 bases between. The CDR3 is made up of 14 amino acids. This CDR3 reads CASSIGIGPYEQYF. As DNA, the CDR3 is TGTGCCAGTAGTATCGGGATCGGACCCTACGAGCAGTACTTC.

The chain combines TRBV11-2 with TRBJ1-2; D unresolved. The CDR3 is made up of 14 amino acids. The germline CDR1 and CDR2 sequences are SGHAT and FQNNGV. Trimming stripped 0 bases from V and 1 base from J, with 6 bases between. This chain's CDR3 is CASSLERVNYGYTF. DNA for the CDR3: TGTGCCAGCAGCTTAGAGCGAGTTAACTATGGCTACACCTTC.

This clone occurred once. V and J are TRBV5-1 and TRBJ2-7; D might be TRBD2 (5 bases). The CDR3 runs to 13 residues. Germline V CDR1 and CDR2: SGHRS, YFSETQ. Trimming stripped 4 bases from V and 6 bases from J, with 14 bases between. This CDR3 is CASSNGMVSEQYF. DNA of the CDR3: TGCGCCAGCAGCAACGGGATGGTGTCCGAGCAGTACTTC.

The gene calls are TRBV5-6 and TRBJ2-5, with D perhaps being TRBD1 or TRBD2 (6 bases each). Between the trimmed V and J ends, which lost 0 bases and 5 bases, there was a span of 11 bases. Germline assignment: CDR1 SGHDT and CDR2 YYEEEE. The CDR3 is 14 amino acids. Here the CDR3 reads CASSLVRRGETQYF. CDR3 nucleotide sequence: TGTGCCAGCAGCTTGGTACGGAGGGGGGAGACCCAGTACTTC.

The chain links TRBV6-5 to TRBJ1-2, with TRBD1 as a possible D gene (6 bases). V dropped 4 bases and J dropped 8 bases, with 14 bases sitting between them. The germline CDR1 and CDR2 sequences are MNHEY and SVGAGI. The CDR3 totals 13 residues. CDR3 amino acids: CASSSSGVEGYTF. CDR3 nucleotide sequence: TGTGCCAGCAGTTCATCAGGGGTAGAGGGCTACACCTTC.

This clone was seen a single time. V and J are TRBV5-1 and TRBJ2-5; 11 bases match TRBD2. The germline V gene encodes CDR1 SGHRS and CDR2 YFSETQ. The CDR3 totals 16 residues. With V trimmed by 0 bases and J by 3 bases, 4 bases remained unmatched. CDR3: CASSLGSGRAKETQYF. The CDR3 DNA sequence: TGCGCCAGCAGCTTGGGTAGCGGGAGGGCCAAAGAGACCCAGTACTTC.

This clone occurred a few times. This chain uses TRBV2 with TRBJ2-2; maybe TRBD1 (6 bases). The V and J ends lost 2 bases and 4 bases respectively, with 14 bases between them. Germline V gene sequence: CDR1 SNHLY, CDR2 FYNNEI. CDR3 length: 16 residues. CDR3 in amino acids: CASSENHRVGTGELFF. CDR3 nucleotide sequence: TGTGCCAGCAGTGAAAACCACAGGGTGGGCACCGGGGAGCTGTTTTTT.

This clone occurred once. The gene calls are TRBV29-1 and TRBJ1-4, with D perhaps TRBD1 (6 bases). With 4 bases removed from V and 1 base from J, the gap between germline ends came to 10 bases. The CDR3 loop spans 14 amino acids. CDR1 SQVTM and CDR2 ANQGSEA come from the germline V gene. CDR3 coding DNA: TGCAGCGTTGGGGGGGGCGAAACTAATGAAAAACTGTTTTTT. Its translation is CSVGGGETNEKLFF.

This rearrangement joins TRBV30 to TRBJ2-7, with 8 bases fitting TRBD1. The V gene's germline CDR1 is GTSNPN and CDR2 SVGIG (reference sequence). V was clipped by 4 bases and J by 1 base; unmatched bases: 3. CDR3 size: 13 residues. The CDR3 bases are TGTGCCTGGACCAACAGGGGGTCCTACGAGCAGTACTTC. Translating gives CAWTNRGSYEQYF.

This clone was picked up one time. The chain's CDR3 is CASSIRNREFYGYTF. The CDR3 coding sequence is TGTGCCAGTAGTATTAGGAATCGCGAATTCTATGGCTACACCTTC. The chain joins TRBV19 to TRBJ1-2; D gene ambiguous. CDR1 LNHDA and CDR2 SQIVND come from the germline V gene (reference sequence). V was trimmed by 3 bases and J by 4 bases, leaving 15 bases between them. The CDR3 has 15 amino acids.